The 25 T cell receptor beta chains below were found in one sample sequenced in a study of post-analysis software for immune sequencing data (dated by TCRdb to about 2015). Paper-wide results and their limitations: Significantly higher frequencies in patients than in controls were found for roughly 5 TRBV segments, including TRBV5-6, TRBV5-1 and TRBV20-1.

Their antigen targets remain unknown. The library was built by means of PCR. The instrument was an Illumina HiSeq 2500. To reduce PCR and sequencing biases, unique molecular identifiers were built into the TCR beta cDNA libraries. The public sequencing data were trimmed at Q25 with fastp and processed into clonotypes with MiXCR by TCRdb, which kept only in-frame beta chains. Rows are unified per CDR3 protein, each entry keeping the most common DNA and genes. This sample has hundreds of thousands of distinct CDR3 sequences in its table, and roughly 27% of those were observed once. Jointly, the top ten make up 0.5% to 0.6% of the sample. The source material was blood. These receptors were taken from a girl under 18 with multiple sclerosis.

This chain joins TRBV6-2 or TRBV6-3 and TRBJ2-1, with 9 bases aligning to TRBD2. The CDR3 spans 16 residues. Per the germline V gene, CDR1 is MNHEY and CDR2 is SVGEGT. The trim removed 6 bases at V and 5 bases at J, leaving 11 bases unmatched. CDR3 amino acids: CASRPTGTSPHNEQFF. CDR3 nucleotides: TGTGCCAGCAGACCGACCGGGACTAGCCCCCACAATGAGCAGTTCTTC.

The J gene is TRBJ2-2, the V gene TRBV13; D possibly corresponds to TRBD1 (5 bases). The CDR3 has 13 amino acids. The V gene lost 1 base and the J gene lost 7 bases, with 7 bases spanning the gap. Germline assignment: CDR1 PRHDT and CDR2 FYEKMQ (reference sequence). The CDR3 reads CASSLEGNGELFF. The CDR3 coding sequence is TGTGCCAGCAGCTTAGAGGGGAACGGGGAGCTGTTTTTT.

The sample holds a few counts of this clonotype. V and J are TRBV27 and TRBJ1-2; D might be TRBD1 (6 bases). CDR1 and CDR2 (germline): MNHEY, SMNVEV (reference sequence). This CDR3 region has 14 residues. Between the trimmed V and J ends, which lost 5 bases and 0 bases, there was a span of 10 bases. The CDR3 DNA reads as TGTGCCAGCAGTAAGGGGGGATCTAACTATGGCTACACCTTC. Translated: CASSKGGSNYGYTF.

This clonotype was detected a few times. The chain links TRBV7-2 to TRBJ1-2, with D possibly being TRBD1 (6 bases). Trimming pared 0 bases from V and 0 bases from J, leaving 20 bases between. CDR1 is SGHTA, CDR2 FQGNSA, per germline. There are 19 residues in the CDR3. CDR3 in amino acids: CASSLATGKAGAANYGYTF. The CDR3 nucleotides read TGTGCCAGCAGCTTAGCGACGGGGAAGGCAGGGGCAGCTAACTATGGCTACACCTTC.

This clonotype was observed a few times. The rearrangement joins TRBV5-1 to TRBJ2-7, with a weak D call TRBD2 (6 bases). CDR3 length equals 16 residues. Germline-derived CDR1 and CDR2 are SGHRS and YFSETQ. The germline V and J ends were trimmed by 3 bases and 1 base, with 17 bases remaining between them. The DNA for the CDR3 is TGCGCCAGCAGCTCGGAACCGGGACTGGATTCCTACGAGCAGTACTTC. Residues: CASSSEPGLDSYEQYF.

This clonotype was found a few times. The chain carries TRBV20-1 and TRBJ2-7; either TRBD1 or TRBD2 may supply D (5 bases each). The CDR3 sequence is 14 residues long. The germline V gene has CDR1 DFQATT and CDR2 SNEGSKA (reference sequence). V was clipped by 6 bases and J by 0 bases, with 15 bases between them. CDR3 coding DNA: TGCAGTGCGTGGACACGGAGGAGCTCCTACGAGCAGTACTTC. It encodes CSAWTRRSSYEQYF.

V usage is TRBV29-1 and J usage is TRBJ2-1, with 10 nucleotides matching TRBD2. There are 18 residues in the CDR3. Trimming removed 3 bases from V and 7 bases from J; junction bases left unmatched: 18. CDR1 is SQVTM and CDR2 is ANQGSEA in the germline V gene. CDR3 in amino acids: CSVEDRRRIAGGSNEQFF. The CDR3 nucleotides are TGCAGCGTTGAGGACAGGAGGAGGATAGCGGGAGGTTCGAATGAGCAGTTCTTC.

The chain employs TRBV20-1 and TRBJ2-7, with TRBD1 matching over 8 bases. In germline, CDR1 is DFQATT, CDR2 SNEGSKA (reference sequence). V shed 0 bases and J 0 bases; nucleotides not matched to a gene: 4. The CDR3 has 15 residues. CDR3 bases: TGCAGTGCTAGAGATCGGGACAGGCCCTCCTACGAGCAGTACTTC. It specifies CSARDRDRPSYEQYF.

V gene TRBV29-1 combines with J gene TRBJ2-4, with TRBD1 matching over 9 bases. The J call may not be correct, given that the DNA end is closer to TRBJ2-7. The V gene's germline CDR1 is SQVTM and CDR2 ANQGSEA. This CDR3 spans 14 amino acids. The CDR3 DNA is TGCAGCGTGTGGGGTGTAGGGACAGGGTACGAGCAGTACTTC. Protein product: CSVWGVGTGYEQYF.

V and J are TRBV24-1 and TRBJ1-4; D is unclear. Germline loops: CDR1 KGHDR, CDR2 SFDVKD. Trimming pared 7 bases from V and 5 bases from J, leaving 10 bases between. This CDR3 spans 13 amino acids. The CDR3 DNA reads TGTGCCACCAGCCCCTACAGAAATGAAAAACTGTTTTTT. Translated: CATSPYRNEKLFF.

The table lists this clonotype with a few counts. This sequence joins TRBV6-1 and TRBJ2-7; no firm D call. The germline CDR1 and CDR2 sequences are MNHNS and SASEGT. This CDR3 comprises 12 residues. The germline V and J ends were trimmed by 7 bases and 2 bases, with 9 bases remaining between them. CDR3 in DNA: TGTGCCAGCATGGGCAGAGCCTACGAGCAGTACTTC. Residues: CASMGRAYEQYF.

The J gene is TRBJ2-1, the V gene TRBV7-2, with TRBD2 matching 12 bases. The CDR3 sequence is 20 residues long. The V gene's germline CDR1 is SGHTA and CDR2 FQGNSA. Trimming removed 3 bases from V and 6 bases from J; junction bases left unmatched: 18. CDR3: CASSFRWSSGRGKDSNEQFF. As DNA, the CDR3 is TGTGCCAGCAGCTTTAGATGGTCTAGCGGGAGGGGGAAGGATTCCAATGAGCAGTTCTTC.

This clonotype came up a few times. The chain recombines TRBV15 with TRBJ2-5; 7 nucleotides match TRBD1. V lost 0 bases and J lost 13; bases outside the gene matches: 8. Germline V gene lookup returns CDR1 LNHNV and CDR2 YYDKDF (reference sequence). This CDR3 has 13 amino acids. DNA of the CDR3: TGTGCCACCAGCAGAGAATCACGGGACAGAGCGTACTTC. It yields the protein CATSRESRDRAYF.

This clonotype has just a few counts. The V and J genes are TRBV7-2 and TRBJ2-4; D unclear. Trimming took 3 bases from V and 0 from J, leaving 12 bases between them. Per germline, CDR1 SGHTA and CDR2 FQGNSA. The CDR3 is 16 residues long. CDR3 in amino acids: CASSFVGRLAKNIQYF. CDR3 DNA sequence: TGTGCCAGCAGCTTCGTAGGCAGGCTAGCCAAAAACATTCAGTACTTC.

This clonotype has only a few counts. The CDR3 spells CASGGTSGLREQFF. CDR3 bases: TGTGCCAGCGGAGGGACTAGCGGCCTAAGGGAGCAGTTCTTC. This chain links TRBV6-2 or TRBV6-3 with TRBJ2-1, with 11 bases that match TRBD2. With V trimmed by 8 bases and J by 10 bases, 10 bases remained unmatched. The CDR3 runs 14 residues. Germline loops: CDR1 MNHEY, CDR2 SVGEGT.

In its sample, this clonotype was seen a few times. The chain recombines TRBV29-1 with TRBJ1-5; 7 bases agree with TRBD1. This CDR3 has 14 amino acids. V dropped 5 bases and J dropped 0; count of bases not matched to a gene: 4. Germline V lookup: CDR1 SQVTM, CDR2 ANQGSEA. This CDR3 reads CSVWTGGSNQPQHF. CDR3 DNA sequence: TGCAGCGTTTGGACAGGAGGTAGCAATCAGCCCCAGCATTTT.

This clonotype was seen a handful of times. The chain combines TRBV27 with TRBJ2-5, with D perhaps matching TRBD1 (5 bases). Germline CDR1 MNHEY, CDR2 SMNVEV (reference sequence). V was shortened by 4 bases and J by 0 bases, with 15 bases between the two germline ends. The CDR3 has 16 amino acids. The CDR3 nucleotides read TGTGCCAGCAGTTCTCCTCGACAGTCGTACCAAGAGACCCAGTACTTC. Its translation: CASSSPRQSYQETQYF.

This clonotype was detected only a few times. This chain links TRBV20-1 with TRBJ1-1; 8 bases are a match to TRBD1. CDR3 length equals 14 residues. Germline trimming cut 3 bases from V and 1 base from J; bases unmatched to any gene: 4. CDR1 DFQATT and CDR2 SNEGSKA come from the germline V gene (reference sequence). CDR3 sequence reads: CSASYRGKNTEAFF. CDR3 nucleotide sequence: TGCAGTGCTAGCTACAGGGGGAAGAACACTGAAGCTTTCTTT.

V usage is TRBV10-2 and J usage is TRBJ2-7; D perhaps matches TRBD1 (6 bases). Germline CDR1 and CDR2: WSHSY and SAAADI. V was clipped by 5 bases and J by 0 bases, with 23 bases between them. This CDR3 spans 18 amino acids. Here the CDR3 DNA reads TGCGCCAGCAGTCCGAGACTCACGAGGGGGAGTTCCTCCTACGAGCAGTACTTC. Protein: CASSPRLTRGSSSYEQYF.

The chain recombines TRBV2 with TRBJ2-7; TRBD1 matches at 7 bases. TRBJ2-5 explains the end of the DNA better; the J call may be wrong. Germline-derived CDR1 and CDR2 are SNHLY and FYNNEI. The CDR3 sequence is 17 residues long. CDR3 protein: CASSRGPGQLLGETQYF. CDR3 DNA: TGTGCCAGCAGTCGAGGTCCGGGACAGTTACTCGGGGAGACCCAGTACTTC.

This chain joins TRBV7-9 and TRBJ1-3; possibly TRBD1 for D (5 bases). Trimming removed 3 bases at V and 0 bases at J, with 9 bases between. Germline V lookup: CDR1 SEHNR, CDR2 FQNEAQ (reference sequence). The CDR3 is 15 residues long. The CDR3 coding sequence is TGTGCCAGCAGCTTCACAGGCTACTCTGGAAACACCATATATTTT. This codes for CASSFTGYSGNTIYF.

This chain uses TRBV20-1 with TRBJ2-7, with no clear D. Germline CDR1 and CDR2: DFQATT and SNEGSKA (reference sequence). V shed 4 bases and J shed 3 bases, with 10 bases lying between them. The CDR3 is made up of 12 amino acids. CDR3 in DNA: TGCAGTGCTATTTCTGGCTGCTACGAGCAGTACTTC. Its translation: CSAISGCYEQYF.

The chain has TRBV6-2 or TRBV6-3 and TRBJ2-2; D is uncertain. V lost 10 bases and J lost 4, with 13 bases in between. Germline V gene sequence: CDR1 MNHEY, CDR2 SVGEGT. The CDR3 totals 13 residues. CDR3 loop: CATGVFGTGELFF. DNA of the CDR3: TGTGCCACGGGCGTTTTCGGCACCGGGGAGCTGTTTTTT.

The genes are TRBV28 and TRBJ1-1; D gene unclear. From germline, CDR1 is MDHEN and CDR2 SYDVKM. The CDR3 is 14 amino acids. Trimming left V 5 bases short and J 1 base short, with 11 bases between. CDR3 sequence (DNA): TGTGCCAGCAGTGTAGTGCAGGCGAACACTGAAGCTTTCTTT. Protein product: CASSVVQANTEAFF. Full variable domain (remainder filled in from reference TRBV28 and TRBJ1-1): DVKVTQSSRYLVKRTGEKVFLECVQDMDHENMFWYRQDPGLGLRLIYFSYDVKMKEKGDIPEGYSVSREKKERFSLILESASTNQTSMYLCASSVVQANTEAFFGQGTRLTVV.

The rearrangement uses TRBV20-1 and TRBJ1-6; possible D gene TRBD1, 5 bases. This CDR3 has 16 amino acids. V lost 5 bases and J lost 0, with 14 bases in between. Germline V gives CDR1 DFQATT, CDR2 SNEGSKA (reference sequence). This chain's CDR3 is CSAGGLLSSYNSPLHF. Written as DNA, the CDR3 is TGCAGTGCTGGGGGACTATTAAGCTCCTATAATTCACCCCTCCACTTT.